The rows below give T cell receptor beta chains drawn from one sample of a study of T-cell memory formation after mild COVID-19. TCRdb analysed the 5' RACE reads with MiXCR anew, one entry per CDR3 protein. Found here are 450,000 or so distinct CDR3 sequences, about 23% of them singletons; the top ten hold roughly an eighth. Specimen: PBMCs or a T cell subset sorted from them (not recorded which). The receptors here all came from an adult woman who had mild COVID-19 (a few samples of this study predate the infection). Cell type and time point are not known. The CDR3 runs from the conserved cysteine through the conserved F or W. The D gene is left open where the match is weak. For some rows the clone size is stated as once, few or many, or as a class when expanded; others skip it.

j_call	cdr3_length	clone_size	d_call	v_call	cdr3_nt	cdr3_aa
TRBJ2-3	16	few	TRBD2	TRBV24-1	TGTGCCACCAGTGAATCCACTAGCGGACCCACAGATACGCAGTATTTT	CATSESTSGPTDTQYF
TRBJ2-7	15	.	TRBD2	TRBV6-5	TGTGCCAGCAGTTACAGACGGGAGGGTGCTTACGAGCAGTACTTC	CASSYRREGAYEQYF
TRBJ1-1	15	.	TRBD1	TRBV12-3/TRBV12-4	TGTGCCAGCAGTTTAGCCGCGACAGGGGTCACTGAAGCTTTCTTT	CASSLAATGVTEAFF
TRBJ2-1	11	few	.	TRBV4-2	TGTGCCAGCAGCCACGAGCATGAGCAGTTCTTC	CASSHEHEQFF
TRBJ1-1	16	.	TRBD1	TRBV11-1	TGTGCCAGCAGCGTCCGGGACAGTGGTCGGGGGACTGAAGCTTTCTTT	CASSVRDSGRGTEAFF
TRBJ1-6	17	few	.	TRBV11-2	TGTGCCAGCAGCTTCGGGGGTCTGGCCAGGTATAATTCACCCCTCCACTTT	CASSFGGLARYNSPLHF
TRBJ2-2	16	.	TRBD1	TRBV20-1	TGCAGTGCTAGAGACCCCGGGACAGGGGGGACCGGGGAGCTGTTTTTT	CSARDPGTGGTGELFF
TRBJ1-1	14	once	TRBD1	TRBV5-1	TGCGCCTGCAGGACAGGGGCCCCGAACACTGAAGCTTTCTTT	CACRTGAPNTEAFF
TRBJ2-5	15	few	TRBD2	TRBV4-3	TGCGCCAGCAGCCAAGGTAGCGGGAGGAGAGAGACCCAGTACTTC	CASSQGSGRRETQYF
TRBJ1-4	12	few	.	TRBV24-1	TGTGCCACCAGTGATTTAGATGAAAAACTGTTTTTT	CATSDLDEKLFF
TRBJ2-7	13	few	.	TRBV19	TGTGCCAGTAGTGTCGACACGAACTACGAGCAGTACTTC	CASSVDTNYEQYF
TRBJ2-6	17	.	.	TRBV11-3	TGTGCCAGCAGCTTAGATTTGGGTGGCTCTGGGGCCAACGTCCTGACTTTC	CASSLDLGGSGANVLTF
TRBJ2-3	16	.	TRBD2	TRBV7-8	TGTGCCAGCAGCTTAGCTGTAGCGGGGTTGTTAAATACGCAGTATTTT	CASSLAVAGLLNTQYF
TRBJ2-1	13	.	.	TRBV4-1	TGCGCCAGCAGCCAGAACGCTTTTAGTGAGCAGTTCTTC	CASSQNAFSEQFF
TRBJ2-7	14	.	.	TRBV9	TGTGCCAGCAGCGTAGCCGGGGCGGCCTACGAGCAGTACTTC	CASSVAGAAYEQYF
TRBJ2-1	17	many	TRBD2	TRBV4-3	TGCGCCAGCAGCCAAGACCCCCCTAGCGGGAGGCCTAATGAGCAGTTCTTC	CASSQDPPSGRPNEQFF
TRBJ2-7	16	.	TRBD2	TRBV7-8	TGTGCCAGCAGCTCGAATACGGCGGGAGTAACCTACGAGCAGTACTTC	CASSSNTAGVTYEQYF
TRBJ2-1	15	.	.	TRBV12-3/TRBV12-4	TGTGCCAGCAGGGGGGGACTTCTCCTGGGGAATGAGCAGTTCTTC	CASRGGLLLGNEQFF
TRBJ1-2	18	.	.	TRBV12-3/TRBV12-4	TGTGCCAGCGCTCTCCACAGGCGAGGTCTCGAAGGGAACTATGGCTACACCTTC	CASALHRRGLEGNYGYTF
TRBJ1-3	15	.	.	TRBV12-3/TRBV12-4	TGTGCCAGCAGTCCCCCAGGGGCGAGAGGAAACACCATATATTTT	CASSPPGARGNTIYF
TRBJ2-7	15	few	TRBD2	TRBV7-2	TGTGCCAGCAGCTTAGACAGCGGGAGAGGCTACGAGCAGTACTTC	CASSLDSGRGYEQYF
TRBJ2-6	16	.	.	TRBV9	TGTGCCAGCAGCCCCCCTTTGAGGAGGGGGGCCAACGTCCTGACTTTC	CASSPPLRRGANVLTF
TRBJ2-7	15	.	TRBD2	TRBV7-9	TGTGCCAGCAGCTTAGCATCCGGGACTAGCGTTGGGGAGTACTTC	CASSLASGTSVGEYF
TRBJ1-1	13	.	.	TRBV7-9	TGTGCCAGCAGCAGCGCGGGCCCCACTGAAGCTTTCTTT	CASSSAGPTEAFF
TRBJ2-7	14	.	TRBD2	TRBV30	TGTGCCTGGAGCGGGGGGGTGATTTCCCACGAGCAGTACTTC	CAWSGGVISHEQYF
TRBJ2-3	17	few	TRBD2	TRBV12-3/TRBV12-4	TGTGCCAGCAGTCCGGAAGGACTAGCAGCTAGCACAGATACGCAGTATTTT	CASSPEGLAASTDTQYF
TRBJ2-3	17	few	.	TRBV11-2	TGTGCCAGCAGCGAAGGAAGGACAAGGAAGGTCACAGATACGCAGTATTTT	CASSEGRTRKVTDTQYF
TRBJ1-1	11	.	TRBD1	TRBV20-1	TGCAGCGCTGACAGGGAGACTGAAGCTTTCTTT	CSADRETEAFF
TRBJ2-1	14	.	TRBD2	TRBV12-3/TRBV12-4	TGTGCCAGCAGTTCCCCTGCGGGAGGACGTGAGCAGTTCTTC	CASSSPAGGREQFF
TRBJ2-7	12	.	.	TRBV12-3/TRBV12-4	TGTGCCAGCAGCACGGAGAGCTACGAGCAGTACTTC	CASSTESYEQYF
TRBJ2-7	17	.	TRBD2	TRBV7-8	TGTGCCAGCAGCTTATCTGGCCCCAGCGGGAGCTCCTACGAGCAGTACTTC	CASSLSGPSGSSYEQYF
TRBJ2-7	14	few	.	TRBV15	TGTGCCACCAGCAGAGACGGGAACTCCTACGAGCAGTACTTC	CATSRDGNSYEQYF
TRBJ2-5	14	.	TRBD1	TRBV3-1	TGTGCCAGCAGTGTCGGACAGGGGCGAGAGACCCAGTACTTC	CASSVGQGRETQYF
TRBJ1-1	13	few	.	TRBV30	TGTGCCTGGAGTGGATCTTTCGGCGGGGAAGCTTTCTTT	CAWSGSFGGEAFF
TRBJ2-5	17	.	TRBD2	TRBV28	TGTGCCAGCAGTTCCCCTTCTAGCGGGAGGGCCCAAGAGACCCAGTACTTC	CASSSPSSGRAQETQYF
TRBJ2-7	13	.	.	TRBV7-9	TGTGCCAGCCTCCGGGACCCCGGGTACGAGCAGTACTTC	CASLRDPGYEQYF
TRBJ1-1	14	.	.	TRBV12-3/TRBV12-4	TGTGCCAGCAGTCCGGGAGAGTTAAGCACTGAAGCTTTCTTT	CASSPGELSTEAFF
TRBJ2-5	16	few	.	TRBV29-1	TGCAGCGTTGCTGCCCGGTGGTCACTCCGGCGGGAGACCCAGTACTTC	CSVAARWSLRRETQYF
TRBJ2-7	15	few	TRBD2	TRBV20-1	TGCAGTGCTCCTAATAGCGGGGGGCCTTCCTACGAGCAGTACTTC	CSAPNSGGPSYEQYF